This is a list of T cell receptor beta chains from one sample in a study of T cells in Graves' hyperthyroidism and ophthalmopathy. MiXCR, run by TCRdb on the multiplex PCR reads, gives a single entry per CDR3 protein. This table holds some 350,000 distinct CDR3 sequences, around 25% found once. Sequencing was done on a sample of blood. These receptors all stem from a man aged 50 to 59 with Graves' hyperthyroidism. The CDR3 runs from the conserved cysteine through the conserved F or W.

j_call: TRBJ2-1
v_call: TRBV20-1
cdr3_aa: CSVYSSYNEQFF

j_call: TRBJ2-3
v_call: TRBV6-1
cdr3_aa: CASTDLIQITDTQYF

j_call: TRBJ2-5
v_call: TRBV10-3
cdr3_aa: CAISAGGAQETQYF

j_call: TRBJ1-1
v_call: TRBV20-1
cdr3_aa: CSAREQGTAFF

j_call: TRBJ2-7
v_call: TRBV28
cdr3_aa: CASSWTVYEQYF

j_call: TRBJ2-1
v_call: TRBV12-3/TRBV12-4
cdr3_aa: CASSSGTSGVSSYNEQFF

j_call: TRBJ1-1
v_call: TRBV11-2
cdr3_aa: CASSPKTGLNTEAFF

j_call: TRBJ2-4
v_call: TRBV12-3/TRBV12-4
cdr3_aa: CASSPGQGVLAGVNIQYF

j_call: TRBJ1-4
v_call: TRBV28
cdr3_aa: CASSPSPGQGVEKLFF

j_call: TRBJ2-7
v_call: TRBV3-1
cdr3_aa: CASVSSSYEQYF

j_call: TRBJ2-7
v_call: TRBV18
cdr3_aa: CASSPLPAGYSYEQYF

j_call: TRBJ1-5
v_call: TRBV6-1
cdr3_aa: CASSDRLDSNQPQHF

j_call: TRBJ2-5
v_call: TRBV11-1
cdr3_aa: CASSQRVAGLAGETQYF

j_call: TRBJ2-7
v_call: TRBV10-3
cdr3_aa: CAISEGEGYEQYF

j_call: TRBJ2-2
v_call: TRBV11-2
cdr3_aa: CASSLEQVAGANTGELFF

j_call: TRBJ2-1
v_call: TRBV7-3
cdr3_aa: CASSLNPGLAGYNEQFF

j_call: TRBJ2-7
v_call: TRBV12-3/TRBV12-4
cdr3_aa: CASSQTSGSREQYF

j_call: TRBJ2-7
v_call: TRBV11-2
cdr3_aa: CASSLDRLSYEQYF

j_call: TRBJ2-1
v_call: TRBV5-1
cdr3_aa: CASSLSGTTLHEQFF

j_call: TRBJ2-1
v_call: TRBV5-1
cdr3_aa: CASSSGLATASSYNEQFF

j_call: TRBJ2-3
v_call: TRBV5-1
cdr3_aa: CASSFVTGGINTQYF

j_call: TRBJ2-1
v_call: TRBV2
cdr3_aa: CASKGRGYNEQFF

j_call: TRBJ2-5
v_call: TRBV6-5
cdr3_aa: CASSYLTGQETQYF

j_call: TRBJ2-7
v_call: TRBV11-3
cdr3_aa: CASSPLGRGGSYEQYF

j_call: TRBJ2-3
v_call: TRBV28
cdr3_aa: CAIRTASLTDTQYF

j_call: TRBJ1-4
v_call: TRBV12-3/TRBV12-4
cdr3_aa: CASSDRNNEKLFF

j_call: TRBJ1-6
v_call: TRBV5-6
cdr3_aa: CASSLVGGTPSSYNSPLHF

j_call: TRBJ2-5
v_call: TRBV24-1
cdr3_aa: CATSDLVETQYF

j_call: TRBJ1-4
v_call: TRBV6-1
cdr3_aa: CASSEGQAEKLFF

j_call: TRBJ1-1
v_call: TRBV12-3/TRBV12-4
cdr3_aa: CASSARGEAFF

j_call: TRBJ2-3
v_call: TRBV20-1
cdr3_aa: CSARGGASTDTQYF

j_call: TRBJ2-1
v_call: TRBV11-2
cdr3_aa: CASTPGLASYNEQFF

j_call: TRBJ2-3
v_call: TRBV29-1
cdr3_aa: CSVGASDTQYF

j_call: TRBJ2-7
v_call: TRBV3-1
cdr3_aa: CASSHWDSNYEQYF

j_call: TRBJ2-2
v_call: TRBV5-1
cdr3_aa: CASSFGASSGGELFF

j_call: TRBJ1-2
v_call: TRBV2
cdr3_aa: CASSPGNRYGYTF

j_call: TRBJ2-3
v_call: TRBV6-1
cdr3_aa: CASSELGGNSDTQYF